These 7 T cell receptor beta chains were all obtained from the same sample, sequenced in a study of T-cell reconstitution after alpha-beta-depleted transplantation in children. Unique molecular identifiers featured in how the TCRbeta library was prepared. Each CDR3 protein gets one entry after TCRdb re-called the PCR reads with MiXCR. The sample holds around 800,000 distinct CDR3 sequences, 15% to 20% seen once. Sequenced material: PBMCs, mostly from graft donor cells, taken 360 days after TCRalphabeta/CD19-depleted stem cell transplant. The receptors were gathered from a male patient younger than 18 who had a stem cell transplant for acute lymphoblastic leukemia, so the T cells may come from the graft donor.

There are many counts of this clonotype. CDR3 nucleotides: TGCGCCAGCAGTTGGAGGGACACAGATACGCAGTATTTT. Translating gives CASSWRDTDTQYF. V and J are TRBV5-1 and TRBJ2-3; D perhaps matches TRBD2 (6 bases). Germline-derived CDR1 and CDR2 are SGHRS and YFSETQ. The CDR3 length is 13 residues. Between the trimmed V and J ends, which lost 5 bases and 2 bases, there was a span of 9 bases.

The chain links TRBV12-3 or TRBV12-4 to TRBJ1-1; D remains ambiguous. This CDR3 has 15 residues. The germline V and J ends were trimmed by 5 bases and 1 base, with 14 bases remaining between them. The CDR3 is CASSVLLRWNTEAFF. CDR3 sequence (DNA): TGTGCCAGCAGTGTGCTTTTAAGGTGGAACACTGAAGCTTTCTTT.

The rearrangement joins TRBV5-1 to TRBJ2-7; D unresolved. Trimming stripped 0 bases from V and 4 bases from J, with 8 bases between. The CDR3 has 13 amino acids. The V gene's germline CDR1 is SGHRS and CDR2 YFSETQ. The CDR3 reads CASSLASQYEQYF. DNA of the CDR3: TGCGCCAGCAGCTTGGCTTCGCAATACGAGCAGTACTTC.

This clonotype was detected only a few times. The chain recombines TRBV4-1 with TRBJ2-3, with TRBD2 identical over 10 bases. V lost 0 bases and J lost 7; bases outside the gene matches: 13. The length of the CDR3 is 18 residues. Germline V gene sequence: CDR1 MGHRA, CDR2 YSYEKL. This CDR3 is CASSQDPTSGHTWHTQYF. CDR3 coding DNA: TGCGCCAGCAGCCAAGACCCGACTAGCGGGCATACCTGGCATACGCAGTATTTT.

The V gene is TRBV24-1, the J gene TRBJ2-2; D possibly corresponds to TRBD2 (5 bases). Deletions cut 1 base from V and 7 bases from J, with 18 bases between. This CDR3 region has 17 residues. From germline, CDR1 is KGHDR and CDR2 SFDVKD. DNA for the CDR3: TGTGCCACCAGTGATTTTAAGATCTCACCAGGAGGCGGGGAGCTGTTTTTT. Protein product: CATSDFKISPGGGELFF.

This clonotype was counted a few times. The rearrangement joins TRBV20-1 to TRBJ1-3, with D perhaps TRBD1 (6 bases). This CDR3 contains 13 residues. V was cut by 2 bases and J by 9 bases, with 14 bases left in between. Germline values: CDR1 DFQATT, CDR2 SNEGSKA (reference sequence). The CDR3 bases are TGCAGTGCTAGAAGCAGGGGTGAAGGCACCATATATTTT. Its protein product is CSARSRGEGTIYF.

The genes are TRBV7-2 and TRBJ2-5, with D tentatively TRBD1 or TRBD2 (5 bases each). Germline V gene sequence: CDR1 SGHTA, CDR2 FQGNSA. The CDR3 extends over 12 amino acids. V was pared by 5 bases and J by 7 bases, with 11 bases between. In DNA form, the CDR3 reads TGTGCCAGCAGCGACTCCGGGGCGACCCAGTACTTC. Protein product: CASSDSGATQYF.